This TCR beta chain was recorded in a study of blood T cells in healthy people across ages. The study's findings and limits: It was found that TCR beta diversity correlated strongly with the percentage of naive T cells.

On this clonotype: Its antigen is as yet unknown.

Germline V gives CDR1 MGHRA, CDR2 YSYEKL. The CDR3 sequence is 13 residues long. Primers used in a second PCR of about 6 to 11 cycles were a sample-barcoded 5' primer and a J-beta primer mix. TCRdb re-derived calls from the 5' RACE reads in MiXCR, one entry per CDR3 protein. The sample consists of more than 600,000 distinct CDR3 sequences, 20% to 25% of them appearing once. These same records also appear under a second study, on T cells of mothers and their children.

The sample consisted of blood. V usage is TRBV4-1 and J usage is TRBJ2-7, with D uncertain. The J call may be mistaken, given a closer DNA end match to TRBJ2-1. The receptor's source is a boy younger than 18 in good health. CDR3 loop: CASSQFRNNEQFF. CDR3 sequence (DNA): TGCGCCAGCAGCCAATTTCGGAACAATGAGCAGTTCTTC.